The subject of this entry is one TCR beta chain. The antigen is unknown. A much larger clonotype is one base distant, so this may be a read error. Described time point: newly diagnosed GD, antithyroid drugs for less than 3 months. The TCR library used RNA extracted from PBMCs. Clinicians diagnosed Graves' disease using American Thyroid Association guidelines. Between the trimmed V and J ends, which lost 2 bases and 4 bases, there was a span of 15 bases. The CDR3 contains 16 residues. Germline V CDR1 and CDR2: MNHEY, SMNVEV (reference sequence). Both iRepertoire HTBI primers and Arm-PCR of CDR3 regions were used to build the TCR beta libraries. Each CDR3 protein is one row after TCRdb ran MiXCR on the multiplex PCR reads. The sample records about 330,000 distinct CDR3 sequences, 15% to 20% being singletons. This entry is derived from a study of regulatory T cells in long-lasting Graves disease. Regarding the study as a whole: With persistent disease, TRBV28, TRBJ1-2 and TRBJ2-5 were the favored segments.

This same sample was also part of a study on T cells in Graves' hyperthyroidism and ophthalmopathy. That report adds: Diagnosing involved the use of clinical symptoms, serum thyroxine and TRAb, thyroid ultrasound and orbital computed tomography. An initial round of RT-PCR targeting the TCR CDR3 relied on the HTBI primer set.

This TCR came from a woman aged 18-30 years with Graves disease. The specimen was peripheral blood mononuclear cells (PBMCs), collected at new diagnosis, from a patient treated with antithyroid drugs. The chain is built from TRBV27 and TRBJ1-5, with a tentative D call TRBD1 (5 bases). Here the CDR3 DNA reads TGTGCCAGCAGTTTACTTCCTTCACAGGAAAATCAGCCCCAGCATTTT. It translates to CASSLLPSQENQPQHF.